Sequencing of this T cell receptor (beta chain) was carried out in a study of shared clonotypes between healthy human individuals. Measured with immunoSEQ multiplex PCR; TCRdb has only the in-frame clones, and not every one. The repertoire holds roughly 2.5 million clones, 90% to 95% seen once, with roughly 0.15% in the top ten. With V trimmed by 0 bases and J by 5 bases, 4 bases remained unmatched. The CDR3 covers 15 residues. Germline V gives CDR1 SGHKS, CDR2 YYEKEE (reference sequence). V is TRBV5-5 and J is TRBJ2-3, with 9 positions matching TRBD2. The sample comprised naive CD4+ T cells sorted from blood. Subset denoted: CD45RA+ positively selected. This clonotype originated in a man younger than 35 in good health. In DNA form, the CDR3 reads TGTGCCAGCAGCTTGGAGGGTAGCGGGGGAGATACGCAGTATTTT. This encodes CASSLEGSGGDTQYF.